This T cell receptor beta chain comes out of a study of vaccination and CD4 T cells after COVID-19. Study-wide background: The authors used overlapping spike peptides from SARS-CoV-2, HCoV-NL63, HCoV-OC43 and HCoV-229E to stimulate cells.

The CDR3 is 15 residues long. Germline values: CDR1 MNHEY, CDR2 SVGEGT. V was cut by 4 bases and J by 1 base, with 11 bases left in between. Turning to this clonotype: Its antigen is unidentified.

The sample's treatment: 10-day PBMC culture with coronavirus spike peptide pools or control peptides (ViraFEST assay). The Oncomine TCR Beta short-read assay sequenced DNA from cultured CD4+ T cells. One entry per CDR3 protein, called by TCRdb with MiXCR from the PCR reads. The profile shows roughly 12,000 distinct CDR3 sequences, 60% to 85% of them singletons. The chain carries TRBV6-2 or TRBV6-3 and TRBJ1-5; D call uncertain. The source is a human donor who had recovered from COVID-19. Sequenced sample: CD4+ T cells from blood, cultured in vitro. DNA for the CDR3: TGTGCCAGCAGTTTCGCCGGCGGGAGCAATCAGCCCCAGCATTTT. It translates to CASSFAGGSNQPQHF.